The clone carrying this TCR beta chain occurred a few times. The antigen remains unidentified. Per sample, a minimum of 6.5 million PBMCs were isolated. The data were obtained in a study of blood T cells in healthy people across ages. Study-wide points: Considered underestimates were the diversity estimates obtained from one million T cells. Both naive CD4+ cell counts and diversity were greater in long-lived donors than in aged donors. The study found TCR beta diversity correlated strongly with naive T cell percentage.

Germline V gene lookup returns CDR1 MNHNS and CDR2 SASEGT. V was pared by 6 bases and J by 3 bases, with 6 bases of the junction left unmatched. This CDR3 has 15 amino acids. Primers used in a second PCR of roughly 6 to 12 cycles were a sample-barcoded 5' primer and a J-beta primer mix. TCRdb reprocessed the 5' RACE reads with MiXCR, giving one entry per CDR3 protein. The table lists 1.5 million to 2 million distinct CDR3 sequences, 30% to 40% of them singletons. Sequencing input: blood. This clonotype was obtained from a human donor in good health. The chain links TRBV6-1 to TRBJ1-2, with 11 bases that match TRBD1. The CDR3 nucleotides are TGTGCCAGCAGCAACGGACAGGGGGCGGACTATGGCTACACCTTC. Amino acid sequence: CASSNGQGADYGYTF.